A single sample is the source of the 31 T cell receptor beta chains below, sequenced in a study of T cell changes during pregnancy in multiple sclerosis. Some clones are missing from TCRdb's copy, which holds only in-frame ones; the method was immunoSEQ multiplex PCR. This table has more than 50,000 clones, roughly 94% appearing once. The sample here was CD8+ T cells from peripheral blood mononuclear cells, taken after pregnancy. Every receptor here comes from a female donor with multiple sclerosis, enrolled in a pregnancy study.

The chain has TRBV9 and TRBJ2-3; D unclear. The CDR3 totals 13 residues. V lost 0 bases and J 6 bases, leaving 8 bases between the germline ends. Germline values: CDR1 SGDLS, CDR2 YYNGEE. The CDR3 region is CASSVATGDTQYF. In DNA form, the CDR3 reads TGTGCCAGCAGCGTAGCTACCGGTGATACGCAGTATTTT.

The chain combines TRBV5-8 with TRBJ2-7; D not resolved. The V end lost 0 bases, the J end lost 1 base, and 8 bases lay between the germline ends. The CDR3 totals 14 residues. Germline lookup yields CDR1 SGHTS and CDR2 YDEGEE. The DNA for the CDR3 is TGTGCCAGCAGCTTGGGTCCAGGTTCCTACGAGCAGTACTTC. Protein sequence: CASSLGPGSYEQYF. Drawing the rest from reference TRBV5-8 and TRBJ2-7, the complete variable domain is EAGVTQSPTHLIKTRGQQATLRCSPISGHTSVYWYQQALGLGLQFLLWYDEGEERNRGNFPPRFSGRQFPNYSSELNVNALELEDSALYLCASSLGPGSYEQYFGPGTRLTVT.

The chain is built from TRBV27 and TRBJ1-1; 8 bases map to TRBD1. CDR3 length equals 14 residues. The germline CDR1 and CDR2 sequences are MNHEY and SMNVEV (reference sequence). J lost 4 bases, V lost 3 bases, and 4 bases had no gene match. The CDR3 region has the DNA TGTGCCAGCAGTTTCCCGGACAGGGTCACTGAAGCTTTCTTT. Amino acids: CASSFPDRVTEAFF.

The chain is built from TRBV19 and TRBJ2-7, with 9 bases aligning to TRBD2. Germline CDR1 and CDR2: LNHDA and SQIVND (reference sequence). CDR3 length: 12 amino acids. V shed 8 bases and J 6 bases; nucleotides not matched to a gene: 5. The CDR3, as DNA: TGTGCCAGTGGCGGGAGGGCCCTCGAGCAGTACTTC. This encodes CASGGRALEQYF.

There are a few counts of this clone. This chain links TRBV19 with TRBJ1-2, with TRBD1 as a possible D gene (6 bases). The CDR3 covers 13 residues. The germline gives CDR1 LNHDA, CDR2 SQIVND (reference sequence). Trimming removed 10 bases at V and 2 bases at J, with 14 bases between. CDR3 region: CATQGNDNYGYTF. CDR3 bases: TGTGCCACACAGGGTAATGACAACTATGGCTACACCTTC.

The V call is TRBV19, the J call TRBJ1-4; D is possibly TRBD1 (6 bases). The V end was cut by 1 base, the J end by 13 bases, with 31 bases between. The CDR3 sequence is 19 residues long. Looked up from germline, CDR1 is LNHDA and CDR2 is SQIVND (reference sequence). DNA of the CDR3: TGTGCCAGTAGTATAGGAGGACGTGAATGGGGGCCCTCTACTAAAGGACTGTTTTTT. The encoded protein is CASSIGGREWGPSTKGLFF.

The gene calls are TRBV5-8 and TRBJ1-2; no reliable D call. CDR1 is SGHTS and CDR2 is YDEGEE in the germline V gene. The CDR3 consists of 15 residues. Trimming cost V 4 bases and J 5 bases, with 18 bases left between them. CDR3 bases: TGTGCCAGCAGCGCCGGAGGGAGGGTACGATATGGCTACACCTTC. It yields the protein CASSAGGRVRYGYTF. Supplemented by reference TRBV5-8 and TRBJ1-2, the full variable domain reads EAGVTQSPTHLIKTRGQQATLRCSPISGHTSVYWYQQALGLGLQFLLWYDEGEERNRGNFPPRFSGRQFPNYSSELNVNALELEDSALYLCASSAGGRVRYGYTFGSGTRLTVV.

V gene TRBV2 combines with J gene TRBJ2-7, with 12 bases matching TRBD2. The CDR3 has 16 residues. The ends lost 7 bases at V and 0 bases at J; junction bases unmatched: 7. Germline lookup yields CDR1 SNHLY and CDR2 FYNNEI. The CDR3 region has the DNA TGTGCCAGCAACCGACTAGCGGGAGTCGCCTCCTACGAGCAGTACTTC. This codes for CASNRLAGVASYEQYF.

This clone was recorded only once. The V call is TRBV27, the J call TRBJ2-7, with 10 bases lining up with TRBD2. Germline CDR1 and CDR2: MNHEY and SMNVEV (reference sequence). V trimming: 4 bases; J trimming: 3 bases; junction bases outside the gene matches: 3. The CDR3 is made up of 14 amino acids. The CDR3 protein is CASSSGLANYEQYF. DNA for the CDR3: TGTGCCAGCAGTTCGGGACTAGCGAACTACGAGCAGTACTTC.

The rearrangement joins TRBV2 to TRBJ1-5, with 9 bases fitting TRBD1. The V gene's germline CDR1 is SNHLY and CDR2 FYNNEI. This CDR3 comprises 15 residues. V shed 6 bases, J shed 6 bases, and the junction held 9 bases outside the gene matches. The CDR3 reads CASSVQGAIGQPQHF. The DNA of the CDR3 is TGTGCCAGCAGCGTACAGGGGGCTATCGGTCAGCCCCAGCATTTT.

V usage is TRBV7-9 and J usage is TRBJ1-1; D uncertain. The CDR3 length is 10 residues. Germline V gene data show CDR1 as SEHNR and CDR2 as FQNEAQ (reference sequence). Trimming took off 5 bases at V and 5 bases at J, with 3 bases between the two ends. CDR3 in DNA: TGTGCCAGCAGCGTAACTGAAGCTTTCTTT. Its translation: CASSVTEAFF.

V gene TRBV6-4 combines with J gene TRBJ2-1, with 7 bases lining up with TRBD1. This CDR3 has 15 amino acids. CDR1 and CDR2 from the germline V gene are MRHNA and SNTAGT. V dropped 2 bases and J dropped 3; count of bases not matched to a gene: 4. The CDR3 loop is CASSDGDSDYNEQFF. The CDR3 DNA reads as TGTGCCAGCAGTGACGGGGACAGTGACTACAATGAGCAGTTCTTC.

CDR3 in DNA: TGTGCCAGCAGCTTATCCCGCCCGGGAGGGAAGCCTAATGAGCAGTTCTTC. Translating gives CASSLSRPGGKPNEQFF. The V call is TRBV7-8, the J call TRBJ2-1; TRBD2 aligns across 8 bases. J gave up 7 bases and V 2 bases, and 13 bases lay outside the gene matches. Looked up from germline, CDR1 is SGHVS and CDR2 is FQNEAQ. This CDR3 region has 17 residues.

The V call is TRBV28, the J call TRBJ1-5; TRBD1 matches at 7 bases. Per germline, CDR1 MDHEN and CDR2 SYDVKM. V was clipped by 3 bases and J by 7 bases; unmatched bases: 6. The CDR3 length is 14 residues. The CDR3 is CASSLTGRWQPQHF. The CDR3, as DNA: TGTGCCAGCAGTTTGACAGGGCGTTGGCAGCCCCAGCATTTT.

The CDR3 is CSVGVDDFNYGYTF. CDR3 nucleotides: TGCAGCGTTGGAGTCGATGATTTTAACTATGGCTACACCTTC. V gene TRBV29-1 combines with J gene TRBJ1-2; no firm D call. The V gene lost 4 bases and the J gene lost 1 base, with 13 bases spanning the gap. The germline CDR1 and CDR2 sequences are SQVTM and ANQGSEA. The CDR3 loop spans 14 amino acids.

The chain is built from TRBV7-9 and TRBJ1-4, with D possibly TRBD1 on 5 matching bases. V gave up 1 base and J gave up 11 bases, with 23 bases separating them. Germline V gives CDR1 SEHNR, CDR2 FQNEAQ (reference sequence). This CDR3 region has 17 residues. CDR3 residues: CASSLVVEPGFYGKLFF. CDR3 DNA sequence: TGTGCCAGCAGCTTAGTTGTCGAACCAGGGTTTTATGGGAAACTGTTTTTT.

The chain employs TRBV7-6 and TRBJ2-2, with 7 bases fitting TRBD2. V shed 1 base and J 0 bases; nucleotides not matched to a gene: 8. There are 18 residues in the CDR3. The germline V gene encodes CDR1 SGHVS and CDR2 FNYEAQ. For the CDR3, the DNA is TGTGCCAGCAGCTTAGGCTTGAGCGGGACGACGAACACCGGGGAGCTGTTTTTT. Translation gives CASSLGLSGTTNTGELFF.

The V gene is TRBV7-6, the J gene TRBJ2-7, with a weak D call TRBD1 (5 bases). This CDR3 region has 16 residues. Germline-derived CDR1 and CDR2 are SGHVS and FNYEAQ. V shed 1 base and J shed 6 bases, with 19 bases lying between them. This chain's CDR3 is CASSLGQGSRTGEQYF. The CDR3, as DNA: TGTGCCAGCAGCTTAGGCCAGGGATCAAGGACGGGCGAGCAGTACTTC. Using reference TRBV7-6 and TRBJ2-7 for the parts outside the CDR3, the full variable domain is GAGVSQSPRYKVTKRGQDVALRCDPISGHVSLYWYRQALGQGPEFLTYFNYEAQQDKSGLPNDRFSAERPEGSISTLTIQRTEQRDSAMYRCASSLGQGSRTGEQYFGPGTRLTVT.

The rearrangement joins TRBV9 to TRBJ2-7; 11 bases fit TRBD2. The CDR3 spans 15 residues. V was pared by 7 bases and J by 7 bases, with 13 bases of the junction left unmatched. The V gene's germline CDR1 is SGDLS and CDR2 YYNGEE. The CDR3 sequence is CASAPHSGRAVEQYF. The CDR3 nucleotides are TGTGCCAGCGCCCCTCATAGCGGGAGGGCCGTAGAGCAGTACTTC.

The chain recombines TRBV27 with TRBJ2-7, with D perhaps matching TRBD2 (6 bases). Trimming cost V 7 bases and J 2 bases, with 15 bases left between them. Germline CDR1 MNHEY, CDR2 SMNVEV (reference sequence). The CDR3 extends over 14 amino acids. In DNA form, the CDR3 reads TGTGCCAGCATCCCGAGCGGGCGCCCCTACGAGCAGTACTTC. Protein: CASIPSGRPYEQYF.

The V gene is TRBV7-8, the J gene TRBJ1-2, with 8 nucleotides matching TRBD1. This CDR3 contains 13 residues. V gave up 5 bases and J gave up 3 bases; unmatched junction bases: 2. In germline, CDR1 is SGHVS, CDR2 FQNEAQ. The CDR3 is CASSEDRDYGYTF. Written as DNA, the CDR3 is TGTGCCAGCAGCGAGGACAGGGACTATGGCTACACCTTC.

This clone was detected only once. J is TRBJ2-7 and V is TRBV6-9; D is possibly TRBD1 (6 bases). The V end lost 0 bases, the J end lost 2 bases, and 17 bases lay between the germline ends. The CDR3 runs 17 residues. Germline V gene data show CDR1 as MNHGY and CDR2 as SVAAGI. The CDR3 DNA reads TGTGCCAGCAGTTATTCATTCGGGCCACAGGGTCCCTACGAGCAGTACTTC. Protein product: CASSYSFGPQGPYEQYF.

This rearrangement joins TRBV5-4 to TRBJ2-7; 8 nucleotides match TRBD1. Germline lookup yields CDR1 SGHNT and CDR2 YYREEE (reference sequence). The CDR3 extends over 14 amino acids. J gave up 2 bases and V 5 bases, and 6 bases lay outside the gene matches. The CDR3 loop is CASRVATGAYEQYF. In DNA form, the CDR3 reads TGTGCCAGCAGAGTGGCGACAGGGGCCTACGAGCAGTACTTC. The variable domain in full, completed from reference TRBV5-4 and TRBJ2-7, reads ETGVTQSPTHLIKTRGQQVTLRCSSQSGHNTVSWYQQALGQGPQFIFQYYREEENGRGNFPPRFSGLQFPNYSSELNVNALELDDSALYLCASRVATGAYEQYFGPGTRLTVT.

CDR3 residues: CASSLGEGGQYF. The CDR3 bases are TGTGCCAGCAGCTTGGGGGAGGGTGGCCAGTACTTC. This sequence joins TRBV7-8 and TRBJ2-5; TRBD2 agrees at 7 bases. The V gene end was trimmed by 3 bases and the J gene end by 10 bases; junction bases not matched to a gene: 5. CDR3 size: 12 residues. CDR1 is SGHVS and CDR2 is FQNEAQ in the germline V gene.

The rearrangement joins TRBV9 to TRBJ2-7; 9 bases map to TRBD1. Germline values: CDR1 SGDLS, CDR2 YYNGEE. The V and J ends lost 0 bases and 2 bases, in that order; junction bases with no gene match: 6. The CDR3 extends over 16 amino acids. CDR3 sequence (DNA): TGTGCCAGCAGCGTAGATGGGACAGGGCTTACCTACGAGCAGTACTTC. Protein: CASSVDGTGLTYEQYF.

The chain has TRBV7-6 and TRBJ2-1, with D perhaps TRBD1 (6 bases). Germline loops: CDR1 SGHVS, CDR2 FNYEAQ. The CDR3 is made up of 15 amino acids. V was shortened by 2 bases and J by 6 bases, with 14 bases between the two germline ends. The CDR3 region has the DNA TGTGCCAGCAGCTTAAGGCAGGGGACCACCAATGAGCAGTTCTTC. Encoded protein: CASSLRQGTTNEQFF.

This chain connects TRBV25-1 to TRBJ2-7, with 8 bases fitting TRBD1. The CDR3 totals 16 residues. Germline V CDR1 and CDR2: MGHDK, SYGVNS. Trimming at V came to 4 bases and at J to 0 bases, leaving 8 bases not matched to a gene. CDR3 sequence (DNA): TGTGCCAGCAGTGGACCTTGGGACAGGAGCTCCTACGAGCAGTACTTC. Its translation: CASSGPWDRSSYEQYF.

The rearrangement uses TRBV4-1 and TRBJ2-7; TRBD2 aligns across 8 bases. V lost 0 bases, J lost 3 bases, and 4 bases stayed unmatched. Germline V CDR1 and CDR2: MGHRA, YSYEKL. This CDR3 has 15 amino acids. The CDR3 nucleotides are TGCGCCAGCAGCCAAGAGGGGAGCGGGAGCTACGAGCAGTACTTC. Encoded protein: CASSQEGSGSYEQYF.

The chain combines TRBV30 with TRBJ1-1, with TRBD1 as a possible D gene (6 bases). Germline CDR1 is GTSNPN and CDR2 is SVGIG (reference sequence). The V and J ends lost 2 bases and 1 base respectively, with 8 bases between them. The CDR3 is 13 residues long. The CDR3 DNA reads TGTGCCTGGAGTTTAGGGGGGAACACTGAAGCTTTCTTT. Protein: CAWSLGGNTEAFF.

The chain uses TRBV29-1 and TRBJ1-1, with D perhaps TRBD1 (5 bases). This CDR3 is built from 11 residues. In germline, CDR1 is SQVTM, CDR2 ANQGSEA. Trimming took off 7 bases at V and 3 bases at J, with 9 bases between the two ends. The chain's CDR3 is CSAGGDTEAFF. CDR3 DNA: TGCAGCGCCGGGGGGGACACTGAAGCTTTCTTT.

The rearrangement uses TRBV15 and TRBJ2-1; D not resolved. Trimming shortened V by 1 base and J by 10 bases, and 5 bases separated the two germline ends. The germline gives CDR1 LNHNV, CDR2 YYDKDF (reference sequence). The CDR3 covers 11 residues. The CDR3 nucleotides read TGTGCCACCAGCAGAGCCAGGGAGCAGTTCTTC. This encodes CATSRAREQFF.